This T cell receptor beta chain was obtained from a study of OX40 agonist ivuxolimab in advanced cancers. With respect to the entire study: Ivuxolimab was an agonistic, fully human IgG2 monoclonal antibody directed against OX40 (CD134), a costimulatory receptor. Intravenous ivuxolimab was administered to patients every 2 weeks at six dose levels: 0.01, 0.1, 0.3, 1.5, 3 and 10 mg/kg. Among the 52 dose-escalation patients, 19 had hepatocellular carcinoma, 15 melanoma, 9 renal cell carcinoma and 9 head and neck cancer. In the dose-escalation cohort, 65% to 90% of patients were male, and the mean age was approximately 64 years, with a range of roughly 20 to 80. Prior anti-PD-1, anti-PD-L1 or anti-CTLA-4 therapy was permitted, and checkpoint inhibitors had been received by approximately 39% of dose-escalation patients. Three dose-escalation patients achieved partial responses, one with hepatocellular carcinoma and two with cutaneous melanoma. The purpose of peripheral TCRbeta sequencing was to test whether ivuxolimab changed TCR sequence diversity and led to clonal T-cell expansion. The paper covers the monotherapy dose-escalation part of the phase I ivuxolimab trial, which included N of about 50 patients. The paper's findings and limits, for the study overall: Which antigens the clonally expanded peripheral T cells were specific for was not determined. At doses from 0.1 to 3.0 mg/kg, clonal expansion was seen in both CD4+ and CD8+ blood T cells between baseline and week 6. Low levels of normalized T-cell clonal expansion were also shown by some nonresponding patients. In the 0.1-3.0 mg/kg groups, partial responders had among the lowest normalized peripheral clonal expansion, particularly in CD8+ T cells. After ivuxolimab, more expanded clones were found on average in CD8+ T cells than in CD4+ T cells.

The trial excluded patients who had a history of autoimmune disease or were on systemic immunosuppression. Peripheral blood for TCR sequencing was drawn from every dose cohort at baseline, at cycle 4 day 1 and at cycle 7 day 1. The samples were drawn from a first-in-human, open-label, multicenter phase I dose-escalation trial of ivuxolimab. The trial enrolled adults with locally advanced or metastatic head and neck squamous cell, hepatocellular, melanoma or renal cell carcinoma. CD4+ and CD8+ T cells were sorted separately from peripheral blood before TCR sequencing. Counted from cysteine to phenylalanine, this CDR3 has 13 amino acids. Left in the record is the CDR3 DNA by itself, 39 bases read in frame from the first base. Per the germline V gene, SGHRS is the CDR1 and YFSETQ is the CDR2. V was cut back by 7 bases and J by 2 bases, leaving a gap of 10 bases between them. Genomic DNA was isolated from the sorted cells so that the TCRbeta CDR3 region could be sequenced. TCRbeta CDR3 regions were sequenced using the immunoSEQ Assay. Entries here come from immuneACCESS through TCRdb and include only in-frame sequences with V and J called. Some clones fail to appear in such tables; in the studies checked, an unresolved V gene covers under half of the shortfall, and the cause of the remainder is unknown. In this sample the table shows tens of thousands of clones, 87% of which occur a single time. Around 2.9% of the sample comes from the top ten.

In regard to this clone: What this receptor recognizes is not known. Per-nucleotide qualities are absent, and no much larger clonotype sits a single base away.

Recombination connected TRBV5-1 to TRBJ2-1; the D segment cannot be called with confidence. The sequence came from an adult with an advanced solid tumor such as melanoma, head and neck, liver or kidney cancer. Sequencing used CD4+ or CD8+ T cells sorted from blood, obtained in a trial of the OX40 agonist ivuxolimab. In nucleotide form, the sequence is TGCGCCAGCCGAAGATCCACCTACAATGAGCAGTTCTTC. Translated, it gives CASRRSTYNEQFF.